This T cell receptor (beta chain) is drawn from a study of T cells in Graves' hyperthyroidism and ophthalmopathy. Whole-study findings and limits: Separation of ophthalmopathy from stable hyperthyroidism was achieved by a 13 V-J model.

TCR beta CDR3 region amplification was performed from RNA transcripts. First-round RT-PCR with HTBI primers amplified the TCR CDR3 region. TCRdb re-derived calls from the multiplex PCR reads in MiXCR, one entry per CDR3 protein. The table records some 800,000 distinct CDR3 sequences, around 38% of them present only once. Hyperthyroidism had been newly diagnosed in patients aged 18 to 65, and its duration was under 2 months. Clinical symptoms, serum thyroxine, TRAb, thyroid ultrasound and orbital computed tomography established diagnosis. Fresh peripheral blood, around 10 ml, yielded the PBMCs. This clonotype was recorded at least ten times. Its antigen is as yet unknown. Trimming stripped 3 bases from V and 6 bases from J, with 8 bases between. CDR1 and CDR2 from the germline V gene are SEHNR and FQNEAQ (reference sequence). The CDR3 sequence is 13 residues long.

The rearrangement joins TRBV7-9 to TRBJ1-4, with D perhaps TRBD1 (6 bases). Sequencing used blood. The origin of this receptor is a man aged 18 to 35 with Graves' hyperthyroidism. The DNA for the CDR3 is TGTGCCAGCAGCTTTGGACAGTATGAAAAACTGTTTTTT. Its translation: CASSFGQYEKLFF.